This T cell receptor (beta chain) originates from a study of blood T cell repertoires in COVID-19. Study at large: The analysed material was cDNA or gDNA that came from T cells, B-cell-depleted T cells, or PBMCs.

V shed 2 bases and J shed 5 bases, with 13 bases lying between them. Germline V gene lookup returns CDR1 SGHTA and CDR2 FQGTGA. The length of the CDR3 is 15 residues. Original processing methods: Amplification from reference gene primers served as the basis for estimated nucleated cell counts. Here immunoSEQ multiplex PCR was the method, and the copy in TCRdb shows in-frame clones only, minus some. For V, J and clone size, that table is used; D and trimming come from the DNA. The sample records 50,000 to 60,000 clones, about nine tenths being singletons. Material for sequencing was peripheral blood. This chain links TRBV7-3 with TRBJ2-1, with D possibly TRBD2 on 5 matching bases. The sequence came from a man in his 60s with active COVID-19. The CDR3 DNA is TGTGCCAGCAGCTTATCTCAGCGGAGGAACAATGAGCAGTTCTTC. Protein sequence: CASSLSQRRNNEQFF.